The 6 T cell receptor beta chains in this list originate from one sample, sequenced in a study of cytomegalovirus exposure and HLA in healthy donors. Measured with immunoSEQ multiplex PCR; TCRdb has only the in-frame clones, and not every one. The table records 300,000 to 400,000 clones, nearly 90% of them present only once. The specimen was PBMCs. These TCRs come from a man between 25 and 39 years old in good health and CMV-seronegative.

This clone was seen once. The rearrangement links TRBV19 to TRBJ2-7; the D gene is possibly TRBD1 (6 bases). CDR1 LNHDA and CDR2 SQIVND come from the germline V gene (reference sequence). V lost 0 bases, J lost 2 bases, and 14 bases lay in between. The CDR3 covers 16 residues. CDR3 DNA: TGTGCCAGTAGTATAGACCGACAGGCCCCAACCTACGAGCAGTACTTC. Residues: CASSIDRQAPTYEQYF.

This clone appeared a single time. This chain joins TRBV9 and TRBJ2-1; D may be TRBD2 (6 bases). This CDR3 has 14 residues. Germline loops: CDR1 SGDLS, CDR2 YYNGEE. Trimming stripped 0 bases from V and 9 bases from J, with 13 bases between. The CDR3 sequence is CASSVEGGKSEQFF. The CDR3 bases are TGTGCCAGCAGCGTAGAAGGAGGGAAGAGTGAGCAGTTCTTC.

CDR3 DNA: TGTGCCAGCAGCTTAGGTGTAACACACTATAATTCACCCCTCCACTTT. Protein product: CASSLGVTHYNSPLHF. The chain combines TRBV7-9 with TRBJ1-6; D unclear. Germline V CDR1 and CDR2: SEHNR, FQNEAQ (reference sequence). The CDR3 has 16 amino acids. V lost 1 base, J lost 3 bases, and 10 bases lay in between. Complete variable domain (other parts from reference TRBV7-9 and TRBJ1-6): DTGVSQNPRHKITKRGQNVTFRCDPISEHNRLYWYRQTLGQGPEFLTYFQNEAQLEKSRLLSDRFSAERPKGSFSTLEIQRTEQGDSAMYLCASSLGVTHYNSPLHFGNGTRLTVT.

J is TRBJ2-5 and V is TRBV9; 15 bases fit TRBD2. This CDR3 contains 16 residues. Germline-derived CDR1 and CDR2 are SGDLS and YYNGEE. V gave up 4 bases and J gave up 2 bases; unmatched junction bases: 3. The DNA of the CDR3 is TGTGCCAGCAGCATCGGGACTAGCGGGGGGCAAGAGACCCAGTACTTC. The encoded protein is CASSIGTSGGQETQYF.

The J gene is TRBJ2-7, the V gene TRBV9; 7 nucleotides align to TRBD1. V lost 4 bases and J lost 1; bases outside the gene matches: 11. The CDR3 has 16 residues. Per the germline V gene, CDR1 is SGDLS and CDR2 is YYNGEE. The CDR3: CASSTTTGESSYEQYF. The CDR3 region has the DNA TGTGCCAGCAGCACTACTACAGGGGAGTCATCCTACGAGCAGTACTTC.

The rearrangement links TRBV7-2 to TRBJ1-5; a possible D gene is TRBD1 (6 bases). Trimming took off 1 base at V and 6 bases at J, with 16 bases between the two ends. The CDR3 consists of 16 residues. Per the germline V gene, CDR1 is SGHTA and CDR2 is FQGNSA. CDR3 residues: CASSLVSGDVAQPQHF. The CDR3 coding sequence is TGTGCCAGCAGCTTAGTGTCAGGGGATGTCGCTCAGCCCCAGCATTTT.